These 23 T cell receptor beta chains share one sample of origin, sequenced in a study of siplizumab effects on memory and regulatory T cells. The protocol was immunoSEQ multiplex PCR, while the TCRdb copy is restricted to in-frame clones and leaves out a portion. The sample shows 85,000 to 95,000 clones, approximately 93% of them seen only once. Sequencing input: non-Treg CD4+ T cells sorted from blood. The receptors were sampled from a human donor in good health.

V usage is TRBV7-9 and J usage is TRBJ1-1, with 7 positions matching TRBD1. The germline CDR1 and CDR2 sequences are SEHNR and FQNEAQ (reference sequence). There are 15 residues in the CDR3. Trimming removed 5 bases from V and 2 bases from J; junction bases left unmatched: 8. This CDR3 is CASSNRQGPNTEAFF. CDR3 bases: TGTGCCAGCAGCAATAGACAGGGACCTAACACTGAAGCTTTCTTT.

The rearrangement uses TRBV5-4 and TRBJ1-6; 8 bases line up with TRBD1. CDR1 is SGHNT and CDR2 is YYREEE in the germline V gene (reference sequence). Unmatched junction bases numbered 7, after V lost 5 bases and J lost 6 bases. This CDR3 region has 15 residues. The CDR3 region has the DNA TGTGCCAGCAGGCCTAGGGACAGGCCTAATTCACCCCTCCACTTT. It translates to CASRPRDRPNSPLHF.

This chain uses TRBV9 with TRBJ2-1; the match to TRBD1 covers 7 bases. CDR1 SGDLS and CDR2 YYNGEE come from the germline V gene. The CDR3 covers 15 residues. V lost 4 bases to trimming and J lost 8 bases; unmatched junction nucleotides: 12. The DNA of the CDR3 is TGTGCCAGCAGCACGCGACAGGGAACTGGGGATGAGCAGTTCTTC. The encoded protein is CASSTRQGTGDEQFF.

This chain joins TRBV6-1 and TRBJ2-2; D unclear. Trimming removed 1 base at V and 3 bases at J, with 3 bases between. From germline, CDR1 is MNHNS and CDR2 SASEGT. The CDR3 is 13 amino acids. DNA of the CDR3: TGTGCCAGCAGTGAAGGCTACACCGGGGAGCTGTTTTTT. Translating gives CASSEGYTGELFF.

This chain joins TRBV5-8 and TRBJ1-3; D call uncertain. CDR1 SGHTS and CDR2 YDEGEE come from the germline V gene. The CDR3 length is 11 residues. Trimming stripped 1 base from V and 8 bases from J, with 4 bases between. CDR3 region: CASSLLDTIYF. CDR3 DNA sequence: TGTGCCAGCAGCTTGCTGGACACCATATATTTT.

The chain joins TRBV19 to TRBJ2-1; 7 bases are a match to TRBD1. This CDR3 contains 12 residues. V shed 6 bases, J shed 10 bases, and the junction held 6 bases outside the gene matches. The V gene's germline CDR1 is LNHDA and CDR2 SQIVND (reference sequence). The CDR3 nucleotides are TGTGCCAGTAGCGACAGGGTACGCGAGCAGTTCTTC. Translating gives CASSDRVREQFF.

This chain connects TRBV4-2 to TRBJ1-1, with D possibly matching TRBD1 (5 bases). Germline CDR1 LGHNA, CDR2 YNFKEQ. Trimming stripped 4 bases from V and 1 base from J, with 13 bases between. The CDR3 is made up of 15 amino acids. The CDR3 DNA is TGTGCCAGCAGCCGGAAGTGGGGGACGAACACTGAAGCTTTCTTT. It encodes CASSRKWGTNTEAFF.

The CDR3 bases are TGTGCCAGCAGTTACAAGAGCTCCTACAATGAGCAGTTCTTC. Protein product: CASSYKSSYNEQFF. The V gene is TRBV6-5, the J gene TRBJ2-1, with unresolved D. The V end was cut by 2 bases, the J end by 0 bases, with 5 bases between. CDR3 length: 14 residues. From germline, CDR1 is MNHEY and CDR2 SVGAGI.

This chain uses TRBV5-4 with TRBJ2-3; 12 bases agree with TRBD2. This CDR3 comprises 16 residues. The germline gives CDR1 SGHNT, CDR2 YYREEE (reference sequence). J was trimmed by 5 bases and V by 4 bases; bases with no gene match: 8. The CDR3 DNA is TGTGCCAGCAGCGCATCTAGCGGGAGGGCTGAAGATACGCAGTATTTT. This sequence encodes CASSASSGRAEDTQYF.

The chain links TRBV11-2 to TRBJ2-1; a possible D gene is TRBD1 (5 bases). The length of the CDR3 is 16 residues. Germline loops: CDR1 SGHAT, CDR2 FQNNGV. Trimming took 5 bases from V and 1 from J, leaving 15 bases between them. The CDR3 is CASSTWEGHSYNEQFF. The CDR3 DNA is TGTGCCAGCAGCACATGGGAAGGACATTCCTACAATGAGCAGTTCTTC.

This clone was found once. The chain recombines TRBV5-1 with TRBJ2-3; 13 nucleotides line up with TRBD2. The CDR3 loop spans 18 amino acids. The germline gives CDR1 SGHRS, CDR2 YFSETQ. Unmatched junction bases numbered 14, after V lost 5 bases and J lost 5 bases. The CDR3 nucleotides are TGCGCCAGCAGAGTCACTAGCGGGGGGGCCAATGGTGTAGATACGCAGTATTTT. As protein: CASRVTSGGANGVDTQYF.

V usage is TRBV11-3 and J usage is TRBJ1-6, with D perhaps matching TRBD1 (5 bases). Trimming pared 3 bases from V and 17 bases from J, leaving 23 bases between. This CDR3 has 15 residues. Germline V gene lookup returns CDR1 SGHNT and CDR2 YENEEA. The CDR3 nucleotides are TGTGCCAGCAGCTTCTCCGGGACGGTCAATTCAAAGGTCCACTTT. Its protein product is CASSFSGTVNSKVHF.

The chain carries TRBV11-3 and TRBJ2-7; D is unresolved. Between the trimmed V and J ends, which lost 8 bases and 2 bases, there was a span of 13 bases. CDR1 SGHNT and CDR2 YENEEA come from the germline V gene. The CDR3 is 13 amino acids. CDR3 amino acids: CASGDWDTYEQYF. In DNA form, the CDR3 reads TGTGCCAGCGGGGATTGGGATACCTACGAGCAGTACTTC. The full variable domain, in which reference TRBV11-3 and TRBJ2-7 provide the parts outside the CDR3, is EAGVVQSPRYKIIEKKQPVAFWCNPISGHNTLYWYLQNLGQGPELLIRYENEEAVDDSQLPKDRFSAERLKGVDSTLKIQPAELGDSAVYLCASGDWDTYEQYFGPGTRLTVT.

This clone has just a few counts. The gene calls are TRBV19 and TRBJ1-2, with a tentative D call TRBD1 (5 bases). The V and J ends lost 6 bases and 6 bases respectively, with 17 bases between them. The CDR3 contains 14 residues. Germline CDR1 and CDR2: LNHDA and SQIVND (reference sequence). CDR3 coding DNA: TGTGCCAGTAGCGTTGTAGGGGCGCGGGATGGCTACACCTTC. The encoded protein is CASSVVGARDGYTF.

This chain links TRBV6-5 with TRBJ2-3, with D hard to call. CDR1 MNHEY and CDR2 SVGAGI come from the germline V gene. This CDR3 spans 16 amino acids. V was clipped by 0 bases and J by 0 bases, with 10 bases between them. DNA for the CDR3: TGTGCCAGCAGTTACTCGAGATACTCTAGCACAGATACGCAGTATTTT. Amino acids: CASSYSRYSSTDTQYF.

The CDR3 here is CASSLGLAGVLTDTQYF. The CDR3 DNA follows: TGTGCCAGCAGTTTAGGACTAGCGGGGGTCCTAACCGATACGCAGTATTTT. This sequence joins TRBV27 and TRBJ2-3; TRBD2 aligns across 13 bases. Germline V gives CDR1 MNHEY, CDR2 SMNVEV (reference sequence). The trim removed 2 bases at V and 6 bases at J, leaving 8 bases unmatched. CDR3 length: 17 residues.

The chain couples TRBV10-3 to TRBJ1-2; TRBD1 matches 7 bases. V lost 3 bases, J lost 7 bases, and 8 bases stayed unmatched. The germline V gene encodes CDR1 ENHRY and CDR2 SYGVKD. CDR3 size: 14 residues. CDR3 residues: CAISEGTAFRGYTF. For the CDR3, the DNA is TGTGCCATCAGTGAAGGGACAGCCTTTCGTGGCTACACCTTC.

The chain employs TRBV7-2 and TRBJ2-5; tentative D call: TRBD1 (5 bases). The V and J ends lost 4 bases and 0 bases respectively, with 12 bases between them. The CDR3 runs to 15 residues. Germline V CDR1 and CDR2: SGHTA, FQGNSA. This chain's CDR3 is CASSSRRQYQETQYF. In nucleotides, the CDR3 is TGTGCCAGCAGCTCACGCCGACAGTACCAAGAGACCCAGTACTTC.

The chain combines TRBV7-2 with TRBJ2-7; 8 positions agree with TRBD2. CDR1 is SGHTA and CDR2 is FQGNSA in the germline V gene. The V gene end was trimmed by 1 base and the J gene end by 1 base; junction bases not matched to a gene: 12. The CDR3 contains 18 residues. The CDR3 nucleotides read TGTGCCAGCAGCTTAGTCGGGACTAGATATGTCAGGTCCTACGAGCAGTACTTC. Translated: CASSLVGTRYVRSYEQYF.

The rearrangement joins TRBV19 to TRBJ2-6; D is ambiguous. Trimming stripped 6 bases from V and 0 bases from J, with 9 bases between. Germline CDR1 is LNHDA and CDR2 is SQIVND (reference sequence). There are 15 residues in the CDR3. CDR3: CASSPRHSGANVLTF. The CDR3 DNA reads TGTGCCAGTAGCCCCAGGCACTCTGGGGCCAACGTCCTGACTTTC.

The chain joins TRBV6-5 to TRBJ2-3, with a possible D match to TRBD2 (5 bases). With 0 bases removed from V and 10 bases from J, the gap between germline ends came to 8 bases. Germline-derived CDR1 and CDR2 are MNHEY and SVGAGI. There are 12 residues in the CDR3. The CDR3 here is CASSYSGVAQYF. In nucleotides, the CDR3 is TGTGCCAGCAGTTACTCCGGGGTTGCGCAGTATTTT.

V and J are TRBV28 and TRBJ2-7; 9 bases align to TRBD1. V lost 5 bases to trimming and J lost 7 bases; unmatched junction nucleotides: 9. The CDR3 consists of 14 residues. Germline-derived CDR1 and CDR2 are MDHEN and SYDVKM. CDR3 bases: TGTGCCAGCAGTGCTCCGGGACAGGGATGGGAGCAGTACTTC. This sequence encodes CASSAPGQGWEQYF.

The rearrangement joins TRBV6-6 to TRBJ2-7; 7 nucleotides match TRBD1. CDR3 length: 15 amino acids. Germline V lookup: CDR1 MNHNY, CDR2 SVGAGI (reference sequence). J lost 3 bases, V lost 6 bases, and 11 bases had no gene match. CDR3 DNA: TGTGCCAGCAGGCGATCGACAGGGATCGGCTACGAGCAGTACTTC. Translated: CASRRSTGIGYEQYF.